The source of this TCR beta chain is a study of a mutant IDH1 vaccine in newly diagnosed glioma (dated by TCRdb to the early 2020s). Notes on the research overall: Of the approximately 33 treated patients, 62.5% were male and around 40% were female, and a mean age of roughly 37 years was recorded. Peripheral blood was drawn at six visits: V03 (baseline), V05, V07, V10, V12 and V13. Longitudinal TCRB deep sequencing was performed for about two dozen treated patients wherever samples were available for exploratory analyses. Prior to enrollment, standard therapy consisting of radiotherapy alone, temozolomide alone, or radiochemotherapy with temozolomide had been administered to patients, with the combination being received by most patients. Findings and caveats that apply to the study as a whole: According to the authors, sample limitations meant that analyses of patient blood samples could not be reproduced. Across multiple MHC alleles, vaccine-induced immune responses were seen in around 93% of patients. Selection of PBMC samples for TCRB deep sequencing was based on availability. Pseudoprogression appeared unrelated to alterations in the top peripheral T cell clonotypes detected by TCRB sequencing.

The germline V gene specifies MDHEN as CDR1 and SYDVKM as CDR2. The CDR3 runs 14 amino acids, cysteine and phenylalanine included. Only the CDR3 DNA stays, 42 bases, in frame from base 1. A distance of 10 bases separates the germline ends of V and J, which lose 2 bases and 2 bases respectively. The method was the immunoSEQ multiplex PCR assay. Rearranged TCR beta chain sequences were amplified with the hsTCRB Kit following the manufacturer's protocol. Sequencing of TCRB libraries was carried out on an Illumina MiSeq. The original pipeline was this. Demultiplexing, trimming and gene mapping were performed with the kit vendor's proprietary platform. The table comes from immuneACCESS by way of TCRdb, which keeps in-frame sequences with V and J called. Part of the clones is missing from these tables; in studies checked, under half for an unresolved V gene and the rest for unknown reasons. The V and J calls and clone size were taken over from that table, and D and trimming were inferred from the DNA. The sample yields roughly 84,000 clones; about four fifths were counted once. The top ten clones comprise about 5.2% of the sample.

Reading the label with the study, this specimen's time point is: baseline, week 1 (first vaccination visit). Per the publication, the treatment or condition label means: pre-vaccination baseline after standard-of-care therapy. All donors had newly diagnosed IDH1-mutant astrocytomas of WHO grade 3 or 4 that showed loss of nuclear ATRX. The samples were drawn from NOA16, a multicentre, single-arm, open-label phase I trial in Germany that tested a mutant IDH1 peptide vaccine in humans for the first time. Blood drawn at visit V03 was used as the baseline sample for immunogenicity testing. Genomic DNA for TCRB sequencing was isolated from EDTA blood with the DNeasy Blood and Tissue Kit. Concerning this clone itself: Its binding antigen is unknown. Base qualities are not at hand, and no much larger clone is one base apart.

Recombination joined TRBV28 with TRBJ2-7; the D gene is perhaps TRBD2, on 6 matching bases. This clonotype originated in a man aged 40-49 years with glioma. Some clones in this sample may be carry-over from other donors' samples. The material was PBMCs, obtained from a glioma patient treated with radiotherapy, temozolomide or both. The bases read TGTGCCAGCAGTTTAGGAGGGCGTACCTACGAGCAGTACTTC. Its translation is CASSLGGRTYEQYF.